A selection of T cell receptor beta chains follows, all from one sample in a study of blood T cells in healthy people across ages. A single record per CDR3 protein comes from TCRdb applying MiXCR to the 5' RACE reads. This sample yields 650,000 or so distinct CDR3 sequences, of which 45% to 60% are seen a single time; approximately 13% belongs to the top ten. Sequenced: blood. All receptors come from a woman aged 80 or over in good health. The CDR3 runs from the conserved cysteine through the conserved F or W. D genes are given only for firm matches. Expanded clones get a size class; other rows say once, few or many, or leave the size out.

clone_size	v_call	j_call	d_call	cdr3_aa
-	TRBV29-1	TRBJ2-3	TRBD1	CSVRPGQATDTQYF
-	TRBV25-1	TRBJ2-1	-	CASSDVSGDDDEQFF
many	TRBV4-1	TRBJ2-1	-	CASSLWRTNNEQFF
many	TRBV6-6	TRBJ1-1	-	CASSPGHANTEAFF
few	TRBV6-6	TRBJ2-7	-	CVSSYSLTAGQYF
many	TRBV7-3	TRBJ2-6	-	CASSSLNSGANVLTF
-	TRBV9	TRBJ2-3	-	CASSALGGQNTDTQYF
-	TRBV10-3	TRBJ1-5	-	CAISASGEGSNQPQHF
few	TRBV20-1	TRBJ2-1	-	CSAFQGSQPYNEQFF
-	TRBV29-1	TRBJ2-7	-	CSVCIGLWGGEQYF
many	TRBV5-1	TRBJ1-1	-	CASSLVTGNTEAFF
-	TRBV3-1	TRBJ2-5	-	CASSPTRKTQYF
few	TRBV6-5	TRBJ2-7	TRBD2	CASSRGTSGSYEQYF
-	TRBV12-3/TRBV12-4	TRBJ1-5	-	CASSLLAGRQPQHF
-	TRBV7-8	-	-	CASSQLGSYNEQYF
many	TRBV27	TRBJ2-1	TRBD2	CASSIAGGPRNEQFF
-	TRBV18	TRBJ1-5	-	CTSSRQRQSISNQPQHF
-	TRBV3-1	TRBJ2-2	-	CASSQVASAGELFF
many	TRBV29-1	TRBJ2-3	-	CSVDGFPTDTQYF
-	TRBV10-3	TRBJ2-1	TRBD1	CAIQGADNEQFF
few	TRBV12-3/TRBV12-4	TRBJ2-3	TRBD2	CASSSAGDPGTDTQYF
-	TRBV5-6	TRBJ2-5	TRBD2	CASSLPGGTHNEQYF
-	TRBV20-1	-	-	CSARDGFVSEQYF
-	TRBV5-1	TRBJ1-2	-	CASSDYGQEGDYTF
-	TRBV7-9	TRBJ2-7	-	CASSLSGFTYEQYF
-	TRBV6-1	TRBJ2-1	TRBD1	CASSEARGLSHNEQFF
-	TRBV20-1	TRBJ2-5	-	CSSIQETQYF
-	TRBV7-4	TRBJ2-7	-	CASSLDPDPYEQYF